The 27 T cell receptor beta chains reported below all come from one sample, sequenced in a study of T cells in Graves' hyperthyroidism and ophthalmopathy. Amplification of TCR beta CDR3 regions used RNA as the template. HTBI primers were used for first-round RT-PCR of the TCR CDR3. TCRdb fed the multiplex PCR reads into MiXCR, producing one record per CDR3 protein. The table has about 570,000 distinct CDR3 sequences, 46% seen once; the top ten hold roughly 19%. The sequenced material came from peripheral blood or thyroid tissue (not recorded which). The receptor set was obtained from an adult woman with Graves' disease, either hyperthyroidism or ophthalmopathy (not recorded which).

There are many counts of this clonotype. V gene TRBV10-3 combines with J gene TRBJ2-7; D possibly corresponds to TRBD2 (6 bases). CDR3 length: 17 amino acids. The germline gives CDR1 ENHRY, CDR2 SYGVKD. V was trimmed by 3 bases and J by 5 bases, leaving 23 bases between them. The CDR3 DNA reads TGTGCCATCAGTGACGGAGGGAAAATATTTGACAAGGACGAGCAGTACTTC. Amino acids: CAISDGGKIFDKDEQYF.

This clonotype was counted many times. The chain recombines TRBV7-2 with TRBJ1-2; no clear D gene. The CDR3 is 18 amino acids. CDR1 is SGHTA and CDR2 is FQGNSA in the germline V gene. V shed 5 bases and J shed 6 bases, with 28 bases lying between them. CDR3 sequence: CASSLRPGPPGPRNGYTF. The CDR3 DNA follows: TGTGCCAGCAGCCTCCGCCCGGGCCCCCCGGGTCCCCGCAATGGCTACACCTTC.

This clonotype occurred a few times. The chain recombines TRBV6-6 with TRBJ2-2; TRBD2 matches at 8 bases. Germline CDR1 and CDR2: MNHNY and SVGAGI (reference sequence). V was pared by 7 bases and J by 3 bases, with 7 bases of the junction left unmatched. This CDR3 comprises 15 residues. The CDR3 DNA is TGTGCCAGCAATCTGGCGGGACTAGACACCGGGGAGCTGTTTTTT. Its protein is CASNLAGLDTGELFF.

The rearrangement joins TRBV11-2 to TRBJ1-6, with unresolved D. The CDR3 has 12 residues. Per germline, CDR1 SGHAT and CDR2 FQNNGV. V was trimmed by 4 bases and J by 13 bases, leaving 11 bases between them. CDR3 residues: CASSSSNQPLHF. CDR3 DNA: TGTGCCAGCAGCTCGAGCAATCAGCCCCTCCACTTT.

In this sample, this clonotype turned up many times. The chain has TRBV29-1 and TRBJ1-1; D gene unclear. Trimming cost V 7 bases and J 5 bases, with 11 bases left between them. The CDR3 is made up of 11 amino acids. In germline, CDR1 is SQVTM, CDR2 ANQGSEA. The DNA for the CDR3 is TGCAGCGCCCTGGTACGAACTGAAGCTTTCTTT. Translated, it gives CSALVRTEAFF.

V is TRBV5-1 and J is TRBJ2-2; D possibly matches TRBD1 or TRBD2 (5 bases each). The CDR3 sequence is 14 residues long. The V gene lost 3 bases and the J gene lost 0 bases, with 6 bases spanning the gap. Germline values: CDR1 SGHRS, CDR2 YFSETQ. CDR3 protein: CASSWGSNTGELFF. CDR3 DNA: TGCGCCAGCAGCTGGGGGTCGAACACCGGGGAGCTGTTTTTT. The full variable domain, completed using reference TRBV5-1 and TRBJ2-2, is KAGVTQTPRYLIKTRGQQVTLSCSPISGHRSVSWYQQTPGQGLQFLFEYFSETQRNKGNFPGRFSGRQFSNSRSEMNVSTLELGDSALYLCASSWGSNTGELFFGEGSRLTVL.

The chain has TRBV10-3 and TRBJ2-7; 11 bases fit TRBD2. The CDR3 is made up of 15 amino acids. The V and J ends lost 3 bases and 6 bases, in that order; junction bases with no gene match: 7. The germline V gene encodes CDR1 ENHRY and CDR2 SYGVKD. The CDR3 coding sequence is TGTGCCATCAGTGATTCCCATCTAGCGGGAGGCGAGCAGTACTTC. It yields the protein CAISDSHLAGGEQYF.

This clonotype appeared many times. The CDR3 region has the DNA TGTGCCAGCACCGGGTACACCGGGGAGCTGTTTTTT. Protein sequence: CASTGYTGELFF. This chain links TRBV2 with TRBJ2-2; D gene ambiguous. V shed 7 bases and J shed 3 bases, with 6 bases lying between them. Germline CDR1 SNHLY, CDR2 FYNNEI. This CDR3 comprises 12 residues.

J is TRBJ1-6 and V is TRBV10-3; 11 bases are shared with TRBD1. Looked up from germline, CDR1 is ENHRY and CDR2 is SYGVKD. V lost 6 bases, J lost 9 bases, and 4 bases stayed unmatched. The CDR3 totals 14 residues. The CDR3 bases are TGTGCCATCAGGGGGACAGGGGGGGGTTCACCCCTCCACTTT. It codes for CAIRGTGGGSPLHF.

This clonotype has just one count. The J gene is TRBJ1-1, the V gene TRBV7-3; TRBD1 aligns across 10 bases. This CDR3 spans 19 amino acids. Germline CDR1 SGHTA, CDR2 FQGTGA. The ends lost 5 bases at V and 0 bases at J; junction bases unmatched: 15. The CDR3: CASSLAGTGAGFMNTEAFF. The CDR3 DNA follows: TGTGCCAGCAGCCTCGCCGGGACAGGGGCAGGTTTCATGAACACTGAAGCTTTCTTT.

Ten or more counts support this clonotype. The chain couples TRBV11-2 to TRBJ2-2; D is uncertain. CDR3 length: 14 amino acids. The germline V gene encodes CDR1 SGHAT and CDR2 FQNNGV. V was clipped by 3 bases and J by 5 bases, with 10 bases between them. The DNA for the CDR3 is TGTGCCAGCAGCTTTTATCGGGTAACCGGGGAGCTGTTTTTT. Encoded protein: CASSFYRVTGELFF.

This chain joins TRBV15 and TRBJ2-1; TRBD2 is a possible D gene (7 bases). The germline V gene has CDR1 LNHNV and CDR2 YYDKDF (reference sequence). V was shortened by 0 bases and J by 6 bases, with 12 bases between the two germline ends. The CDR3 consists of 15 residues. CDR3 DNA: TGTGCCACCAGCAGAGATAGGGGGGGCGGCAATGAGCAGTTCTTC. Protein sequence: CATSRDRGGGNEQFF.

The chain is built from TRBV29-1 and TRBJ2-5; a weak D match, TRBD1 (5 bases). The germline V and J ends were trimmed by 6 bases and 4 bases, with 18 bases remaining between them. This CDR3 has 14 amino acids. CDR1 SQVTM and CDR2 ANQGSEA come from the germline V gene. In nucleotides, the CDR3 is TGCAGCGTCCCACAGGTTACCGGCGGAGAGACCCAGTACTTC. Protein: CSVPQVTGGETQYF.

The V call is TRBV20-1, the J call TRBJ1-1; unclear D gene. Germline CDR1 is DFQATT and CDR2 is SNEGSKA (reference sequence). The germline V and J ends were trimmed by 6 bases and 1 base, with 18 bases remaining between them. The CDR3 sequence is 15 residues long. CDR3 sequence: CSAAYVLAGNTEAFF. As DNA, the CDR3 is TGCAGTGCCGCCTACGTGTTGGCCGGGAACACTGAAGCTTTCTTT.

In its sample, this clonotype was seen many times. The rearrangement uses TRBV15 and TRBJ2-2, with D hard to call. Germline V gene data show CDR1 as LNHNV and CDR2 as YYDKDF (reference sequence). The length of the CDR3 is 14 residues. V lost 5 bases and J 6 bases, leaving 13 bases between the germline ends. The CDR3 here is CATSGFTGSGELFF. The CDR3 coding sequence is TGTGCCACCAGCGGGTTTACCGGTTCCGGGGAGCTGTTTTTT.

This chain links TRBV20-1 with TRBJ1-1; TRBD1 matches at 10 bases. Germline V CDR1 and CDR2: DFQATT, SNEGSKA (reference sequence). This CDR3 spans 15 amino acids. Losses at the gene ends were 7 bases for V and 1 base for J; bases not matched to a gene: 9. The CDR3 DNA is TGCAGTGGGACGACAGGGGGCAGGGAGAACACTGAAGCTTTCTTT. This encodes CSGTTGGRENTEAFF.

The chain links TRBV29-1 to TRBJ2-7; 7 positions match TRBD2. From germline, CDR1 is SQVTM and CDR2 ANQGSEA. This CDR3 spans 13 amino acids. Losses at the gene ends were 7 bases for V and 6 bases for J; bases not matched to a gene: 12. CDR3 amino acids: CSAAGERRGEQYF. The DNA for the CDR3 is TGCAGCGCCGCGGGGGAGAGGAGGGGCGAGCAGTACTTC.

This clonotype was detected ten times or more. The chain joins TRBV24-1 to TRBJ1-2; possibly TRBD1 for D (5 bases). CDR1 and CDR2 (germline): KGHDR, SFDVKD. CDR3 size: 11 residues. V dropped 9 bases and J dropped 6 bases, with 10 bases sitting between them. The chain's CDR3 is CATGGSNGYTF. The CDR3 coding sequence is TGTGCCACCGGGGGGTCTAATGGCTACACCTTC.

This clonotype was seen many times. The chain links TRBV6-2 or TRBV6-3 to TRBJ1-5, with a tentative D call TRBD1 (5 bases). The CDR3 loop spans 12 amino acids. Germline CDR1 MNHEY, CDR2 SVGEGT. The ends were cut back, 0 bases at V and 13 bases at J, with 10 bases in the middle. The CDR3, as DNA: TGTGCCAGCAGTTACTCGGGGGGGGTTCAGCATTTT. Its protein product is CASSYSGGVQHF.

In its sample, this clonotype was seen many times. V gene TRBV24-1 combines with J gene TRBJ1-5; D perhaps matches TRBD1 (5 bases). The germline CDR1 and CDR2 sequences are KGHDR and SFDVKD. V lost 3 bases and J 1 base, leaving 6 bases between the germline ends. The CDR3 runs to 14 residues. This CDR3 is CATSDGGSNQPQHF. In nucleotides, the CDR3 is TGTGCCACCAGTGATGGGGGGAGCAATCAGCCCCAGCATTTT.

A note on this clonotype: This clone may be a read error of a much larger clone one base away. CDR3 sequence (DNA): TGCGCCAGCCACGAGCGGGCCCTGACACGGAATGGCTACACCTTC. It specifies CASHERALTRNGYTF. The chain combines TRBV7-2 with TRBJ1-2, with unresolved D. Germline CDR1 and CDR2: SGHTA and FQGNSA. The CDR3 is 15 amino acids.

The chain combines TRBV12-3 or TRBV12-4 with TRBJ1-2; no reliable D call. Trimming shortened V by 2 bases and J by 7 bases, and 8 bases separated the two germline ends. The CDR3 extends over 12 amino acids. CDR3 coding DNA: TGTGCCAGCAGTTTAACGGCAACTGGCTACACCTTC. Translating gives CASSLTATGYTF.

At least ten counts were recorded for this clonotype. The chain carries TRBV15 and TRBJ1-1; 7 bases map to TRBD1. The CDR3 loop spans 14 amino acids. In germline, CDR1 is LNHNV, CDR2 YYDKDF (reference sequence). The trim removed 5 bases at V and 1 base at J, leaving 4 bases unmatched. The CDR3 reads CATSRDRANTEAFF. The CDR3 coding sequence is TGTGCCACCAGCCGCGACAGGGCGAACACTGAAGCTTTCTTT.

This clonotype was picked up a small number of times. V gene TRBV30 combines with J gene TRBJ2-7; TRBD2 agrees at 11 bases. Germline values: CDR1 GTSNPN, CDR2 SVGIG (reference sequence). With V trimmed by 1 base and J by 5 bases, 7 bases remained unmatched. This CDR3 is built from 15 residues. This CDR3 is CAWSDLGTSGHEQYF. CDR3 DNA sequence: TGTGCCTGGAGTGACCTAGGGACTAGCGGCCACGAGCAGTACTTC. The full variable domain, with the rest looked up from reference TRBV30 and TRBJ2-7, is SQTIHQWPATLVQPVGSPLSLECTVEGTSNPNLYWYRQAAGRGLQLLFYSVGIGQISSEVPQNLSASRPQDRQFILSSKKLLLSDSGFYLCAWSDLGTSGHEQYFGPGTRLTVT.

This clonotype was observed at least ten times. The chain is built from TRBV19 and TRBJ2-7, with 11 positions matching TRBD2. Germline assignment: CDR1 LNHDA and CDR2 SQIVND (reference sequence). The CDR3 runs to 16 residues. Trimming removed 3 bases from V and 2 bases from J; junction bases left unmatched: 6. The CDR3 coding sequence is TGTGCCAGTAGTATTGGGCTAGCGGGAGGAACCTACGAGCAGTACTTC. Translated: CASSIGLAGGTYEQYF.

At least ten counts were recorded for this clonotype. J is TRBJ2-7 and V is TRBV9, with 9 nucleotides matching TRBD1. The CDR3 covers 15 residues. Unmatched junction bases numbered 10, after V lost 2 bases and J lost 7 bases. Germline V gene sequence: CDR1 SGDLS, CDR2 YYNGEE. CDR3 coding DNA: TGTGCCAGCAGCGTCTTACAGGGGGCTGAGGGGGAGCAGTACTTC. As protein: CASSVLQGAEGEQYF.

The CDR3 loop reads CSARDLGGYGYTF. The CDR3 DNA is TGCAGTGCTAGAGATCTTGGCGGCTATGGCTACACCTTC. The rearrangement uses TRBV20-1 and TRBJ1-2, with unresolved D. From germline, CDR1 is DFQATT and CDR2 SNEGSKA (reference sequence). This CDR3 has 13 residues. V shed 0 bases and J shed 4 bases, with 9 bases lying between them.